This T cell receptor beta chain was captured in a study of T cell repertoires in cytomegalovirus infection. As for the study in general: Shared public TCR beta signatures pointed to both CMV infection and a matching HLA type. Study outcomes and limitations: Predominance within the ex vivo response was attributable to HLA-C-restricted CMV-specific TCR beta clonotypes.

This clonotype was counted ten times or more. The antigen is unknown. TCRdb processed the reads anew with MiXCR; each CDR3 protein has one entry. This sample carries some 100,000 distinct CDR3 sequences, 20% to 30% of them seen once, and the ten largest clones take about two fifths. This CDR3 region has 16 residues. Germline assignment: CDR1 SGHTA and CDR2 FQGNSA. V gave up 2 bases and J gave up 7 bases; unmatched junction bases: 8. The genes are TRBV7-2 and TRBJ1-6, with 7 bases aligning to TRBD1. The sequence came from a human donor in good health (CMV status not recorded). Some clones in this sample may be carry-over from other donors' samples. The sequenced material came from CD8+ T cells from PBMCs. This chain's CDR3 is CASSLNTGRGNSPLHF. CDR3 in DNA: TGTGCCAGCAGCTTAAACACGGGCAGGGGGAATTCACCCCTCCACTTT.